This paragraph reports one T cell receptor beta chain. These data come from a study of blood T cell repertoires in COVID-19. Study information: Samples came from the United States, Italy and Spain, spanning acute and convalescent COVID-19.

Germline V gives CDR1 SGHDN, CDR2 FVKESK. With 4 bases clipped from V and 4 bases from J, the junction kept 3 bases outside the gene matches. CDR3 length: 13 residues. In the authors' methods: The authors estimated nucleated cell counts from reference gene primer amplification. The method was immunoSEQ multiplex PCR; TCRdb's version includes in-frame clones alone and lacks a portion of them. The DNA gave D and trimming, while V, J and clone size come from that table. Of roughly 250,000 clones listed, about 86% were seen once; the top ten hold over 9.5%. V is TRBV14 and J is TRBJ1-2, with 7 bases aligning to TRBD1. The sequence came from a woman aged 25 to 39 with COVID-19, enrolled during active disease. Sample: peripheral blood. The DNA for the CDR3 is TGTGCCAGCAGCCCCGGGACAGTCTATGGCTACACCTTC. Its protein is CASSPGTVYGYTF.